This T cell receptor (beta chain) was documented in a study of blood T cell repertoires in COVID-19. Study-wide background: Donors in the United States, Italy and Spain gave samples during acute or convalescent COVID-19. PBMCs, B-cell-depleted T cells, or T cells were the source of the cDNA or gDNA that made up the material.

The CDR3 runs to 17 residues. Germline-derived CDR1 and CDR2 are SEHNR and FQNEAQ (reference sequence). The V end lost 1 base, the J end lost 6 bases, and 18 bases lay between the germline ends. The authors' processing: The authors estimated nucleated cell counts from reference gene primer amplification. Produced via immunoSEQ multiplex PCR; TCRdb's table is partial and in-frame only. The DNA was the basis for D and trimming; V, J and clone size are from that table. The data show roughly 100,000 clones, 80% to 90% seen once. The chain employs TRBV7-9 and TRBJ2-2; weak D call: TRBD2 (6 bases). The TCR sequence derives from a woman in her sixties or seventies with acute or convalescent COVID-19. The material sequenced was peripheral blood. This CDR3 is CASSLVGTTSGAGELFF. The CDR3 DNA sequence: TGTGCCAGCAGCTTAGTAGGAACAACATCGGGGGCCGGGGAGCTGTTTTTT.